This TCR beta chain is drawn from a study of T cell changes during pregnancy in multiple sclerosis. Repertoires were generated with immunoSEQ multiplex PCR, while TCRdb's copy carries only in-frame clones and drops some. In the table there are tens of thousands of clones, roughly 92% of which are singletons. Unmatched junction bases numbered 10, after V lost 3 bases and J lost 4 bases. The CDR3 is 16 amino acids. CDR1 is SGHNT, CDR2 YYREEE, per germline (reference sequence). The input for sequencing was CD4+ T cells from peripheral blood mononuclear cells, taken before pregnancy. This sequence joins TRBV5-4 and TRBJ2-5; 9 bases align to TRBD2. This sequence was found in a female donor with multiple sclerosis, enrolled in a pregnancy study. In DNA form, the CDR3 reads TGTGCCAGCAGCTATCGAGTACTAGCGGGTGGAGAGACCCAGTACTTC. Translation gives CASSYRVLAGGETQYF.